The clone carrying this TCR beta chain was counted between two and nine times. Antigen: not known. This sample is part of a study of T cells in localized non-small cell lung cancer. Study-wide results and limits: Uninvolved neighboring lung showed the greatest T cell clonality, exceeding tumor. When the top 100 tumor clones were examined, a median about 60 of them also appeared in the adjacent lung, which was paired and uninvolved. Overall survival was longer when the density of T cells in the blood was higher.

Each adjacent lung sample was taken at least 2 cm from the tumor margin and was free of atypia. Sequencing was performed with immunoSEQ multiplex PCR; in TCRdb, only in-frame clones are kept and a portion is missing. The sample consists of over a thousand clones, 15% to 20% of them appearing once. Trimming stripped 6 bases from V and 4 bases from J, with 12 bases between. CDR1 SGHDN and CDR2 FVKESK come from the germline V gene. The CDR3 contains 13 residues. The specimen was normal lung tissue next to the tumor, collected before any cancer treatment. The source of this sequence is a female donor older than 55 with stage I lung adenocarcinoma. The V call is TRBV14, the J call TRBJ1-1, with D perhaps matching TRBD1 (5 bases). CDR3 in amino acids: CASSLRGGTEAFF. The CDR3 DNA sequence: TGTGCCAGCAGTCTACGGGGGGGCACTGAAGCTTTCTTT.